This entry features one TCR beta chain sequence. This receptor's antigen is unknown. Base quality data are lacking; no much larger clone is found one base away. V is trimmed back by 4 bases and J by 7 bases, and the junction contains 16 bases that no gene match accounts for. The CDR3, from cysteine to phenylalanine, totals 17 residues. This entry keeps only the CDR3 DNA: 51 bases, framed from base 1. The germline V gene gives CDR1 as SGHRS and CDR2 as YFSETQ. Libraries were constructed by multiplex PCR. Data came from an Illumina HiSeq 4000. To build TCR beta libraries, CDR3 regions were amplified by Arm-PCR using iRepertoire HTBI primers. Gel purification was performed on PCR products prior to sequencing. Regarding the original processing steps: A total of some 60 TRBV and some 15 TRBJ segments were identified across samples and were used for gene usage analysis of CDR3 amino acid clonotypes. COPE and FqMerger were used to merge filtered high-quality paired reads into contigs. BLAST was used to align contigs to IMGT TRBV, TRBD and TRBJ reference genes, and CDR3 was defined according to IMGT. Any clonotype with a frequency above 0.1% was classified as a highly expanded clone. Repertoire diversity was measured by Shannon entropy, and V-J evenness by the Gini coefficient. Public clonotypes were defined as clonotypes shared by more than one individual. The raw public data were reprocessed by TCRdb itself: fastp quality trimming at Q25, MiXCR clonotype calling, in-frame beta chains only. Under each unique CDR3 protein, matching rows form one entry showing the most common genes and DNA. For this entry, the V and J calls and clone size follow TCRdb and not the study's own pipeline. The sample yields around 450,000 distinct CDR3 sequences; approximately 15% were counted once. The ten largest clones represent roughly 7.7% of the sample.

The data were obtained in a study of regulatory T cells in long-lasting Graves disease (dated by TCRdb to 2020 to 2022). For the study in its entirety: In the newly diagnosed Graves' disease group, patients had been taking antithyroid drugs for less than 3 months. The study took place in China and was registered as a clinical trial. A total of roughly 33 samples underwent TCR sequencing: around 13 from persistent and around 20 from newly diagnosed Graves' disease patients. This study used TCR sequencing and RNA sequencing of peripheral blood to compare persistent Graves' disease patients against newly diagnosed Graves' disease patients. General findings and caveats noted by the study authors: The authors noted that the small sample size was a limitation that may lower accuracy. Lower TCR Shannon entropy and fewer highly expanded clones were observed in persistent Graves' disease patients than in newly diagnosed patients, which suggested clonal expansion. Persistent patients shared more public clonotypes among themselves (over 2,500) than newly diagnosed patients did (more than 850). Sequencing and analysis were restricted to the TCR beta chain. Only peripheral blood was studied, because thyroid tissue, the primary lesion, was inaccessible. Preferential use of TRBV28, TRBJ1-2 and TRBJ2-5 was observed in persistent disease, whereas TRBV20-1 and TRBJ2-1 were favored in newly diagnosed disease.

Explained via the paper, the time point label denotes: newly diagnosed GD, antithyroid drugs for less than 3 months. RNA was extracted from PBMCs in TRIzol for both TCR sequencing and RNA sequencing. Graves' disease was diagnosed according to American Thyroid Association guidelines. Patients for the study were recruited at an endocrinology department in Xi'an, China. Each patient gave about 10 milliliters of peripheral blood, collected in an EDTA anticoagulant tube. Ficoll Paque Plus density gradient separation was used to isolate PBMCs, and no further T cell sorting was performed. An Agilent 2100 Bioanalyzer and agarose gel were used to check RNA quality, and a NanoDrop 2000 was used to measure RNA concentration. The data were also submitted as part of a second study, on T cells in Graves' hyperthyroidism and ophthalmopathy. The second source states: Stable Graves' hyperthyroidism was defined as the absence of progression to ophthalmopathy over 18 months of follow-up. Hyperthyroidism patients were aged 18 to 65 years and newly diagnosed, with disease duration of less than 2 months. The study excluded patients with uncontrolled infections, other autoimmune diseases, pregnancy or lactation. Diagnoses relied on clinical symptoms, serum thyroxine and TRAb, thyroid ultrasound and orbital computed tomography. The first round of RT-PCR for the TCR CDR3 was performed with the HTBI primer set and the Qiagen OneStep RT-PCR kit. Most expanded thyroid clonotypes (frequency above 0.001) were also detected in blood, a finding suggesting that blood repertoires may reflect thyroid immune responses. In cross-validation, a model built on a 13 V-J signature told ophthalmopathy apart from stable hyperthyroidism with roughly 87% sensitivity and about 81% specificity, and in testing the same model reached 80%/75%. During validation, the model predicted progression to ophthalmopathy a median of approximately six months ahead of onset, with just under 71% sensitivity and roughly 72% specificity. A discovery cohort of approximately 97 patients, approximately 45 with Graves' ophthalmopathy and approximately 60 with stable Graves' hyperthyroidism, was used to find distinguishing TCR V-J signatures. Whether ophthalmopathy could be predicted prospectively was tested in an independent validation cohort made up of approximately 19 hyperthyroidism patients plus 17 patients who later progressed to ophthalmopathy. The 100 discovery patients were divided at random into training and test sets in a 7:3 ratio. Thyroid tissue and blood T-cell repertoires from about six Graves' hyperthyroidism patients were also compared in the study. Following sampling, methimazole starting at 30 mg daily was given to hyperthyroidism patients, and high-dose intravenous methylprednisolone was given to ophthalmopathy patients. Libraries were constructed in a second round of multiplex PCR, after which size selection and purification were performed. The libraries were sequenced on an Illumina HiSeq2000 using paired-end 100 bp reads. SOAPnuke was used to process the raw data, with reads discarded if the reads contained adapters or uncalled bases, had a mean Phred below 15, or lacked an exact constant-primer or identifier match. COPE v1.2.5 was used to merge the high-quality paired reads, and each unique nucleotide sequence was defined as a clonotype. MiTCR v1.1 was used to align the clonotypes against IMGT TRBV, TRBD and TRBJ reference segments. Only V-J combinations with frequency above 0.0001, covering 99% to 99.2% of repertoires, were analysed. A TCS score was defined as the ratio between F50 (clonal expansion) and ExV (chaos), using BLOSUM62-based TCRdist between CDR3 peptides within each V-J. Welch's t-statistics and random forest reduced 500 to 550 V-J features to about 12, which were used in a naive Bayes classifier (R e1071). No statistical method was used to fix the sample size in advance, and group allocation was not hidden from the investigators. According to the paper, TCR Vbeta CDR3 sequencing was carried out on 135 peripheral blood samples, which came from 40 to 45 ophthalmopathy, around 74 hyperthyroidism and roughly 17 progressor patients.

This chain is built from TRBV5-1 and TRBJ2-1, with TRBD2 identical over 8 junction bases. This material consisted of peripheral blood mononuclear cells (PBMCs), taken at new diagnosis, from a patient treated with antithyroid drugs. This clonotype was obtained from a woman aged 40-49 years with Graves disease. Donor details come from another sample of the same person, matched by shared clones. The DNA sequence reads TGCGCCAGCAGCCTGGCGATTTTGAGCGGGAGCGGGAATGAGCAGTTCTTC. It encodes CASSLAILSGSGNEQFF.